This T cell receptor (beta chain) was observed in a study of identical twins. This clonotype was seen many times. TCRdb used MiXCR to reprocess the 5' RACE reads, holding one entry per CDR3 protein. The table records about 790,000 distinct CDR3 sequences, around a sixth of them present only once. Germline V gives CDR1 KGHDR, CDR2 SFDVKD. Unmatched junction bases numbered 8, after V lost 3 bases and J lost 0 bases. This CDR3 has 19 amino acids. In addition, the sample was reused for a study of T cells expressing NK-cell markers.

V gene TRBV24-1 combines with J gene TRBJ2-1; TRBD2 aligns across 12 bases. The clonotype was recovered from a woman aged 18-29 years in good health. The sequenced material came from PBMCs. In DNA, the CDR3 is TGTGCCACCAGTGATCCCCGACTAGCGGGAGAGAGCTCCTACAATGAGCAGTTCTTC. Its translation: CATSDPRLAGESSYNEQFF.